Following are 14 T cell receptor beta chains from one sample sequenced in a study of T-cell reconstitution after alpha-beta-depleted transplantation in children. Unique molecular identifiers were incorporated when the TCRbeta library was constructed. A single record per CDR3 protein comes from TCRdb applying MiXCR to the PCR reads. The profile shows about 540,000 distinct CDR3 sequences, over 25% of them singletons. This material consisted of PBMCs, taken before TCRalphabeta/CD19-depleted stem cell transplant. These receptors came from a boy less than two years old with Wiskott-Aldrich syndrome, due to receive a stem cell transplant.

This chain uses TRBV11-2 with TRBJ2-1, with 16 bases aligning to TRBD2. CDR1 and CDR2 from the germline V gene are SGHAT and FQNNGV. With 1 base clipped from V and 4 bases from J, the junction kept 4 bases outside the gene matches. The CDR3 consists of 18 residues. DNA of the CDR3: TGTGCCAGCAGCTTAGTGGGACTAGCGGGAGGGTCGTACAATGAGCAGTTCTTC. This gives the protein CASSLVGLAGGSYNEQFF.

This clonotype was seen more than once but under ten times. V and J are TRBV20-1 and TRBJ2-3; 12 nucleotides align to TRBD2. The CDR3 is made up of 15 amino acids. V shed 1 base, J shed 5 bases, and the junction held 4 bases outside the gene matches. Germline V lookup: CDR1 DFQATT, CDR2 SNEGSKA (reference sequence). As DNA, the CDR3 is TGCAGTGCTAGAGCTAGCGGGAGGGCCTTAGATACGCAGTATTTT. Amino acids: CSARASGRALDTQYF.

The chain couples TRBV5-1 to TRBJ2-1; 7 bases match TRBD1. CDR1 and CDR2 from the germline V gene are SGHRS and YFSETQ. The CDR3 is 17 amino acids. V lost 1 base to trimming and J lost 5 bases; unmatched junction nucleotides: 12. Written as DNA, the CDR3 is TGCGCCAGCAGCTTGATATCAGGGGGAGATACCCACAATGAGCAGTTCTTC. Its translation is CASSLISGGDTHNEQFF.

This clonotype was found a few times. The rearrangement joins TRBV7-2 to TRBJ1-2; possible D gene TRBD1, 6 bases. The CDR3 length is 13 residues. Looked up from germline, CDR1 is SGHTA and CDR2 is FQGNSA. The V gene lost 5 bases and the J gene lost 4 bases, with 11 bases spanning the gap. This chain's CDR3 is CASSPEDSYGYTF. CDR3 nucleotide sequence: TGTGCCAGCAGCCCTGAGGACAGCTATGGCTACACCTTC.

The chain combines TRBV20-1 with TRBJ2-2; no clear D gene. CDR3 length: 11 amino acids. The V gene lost 5 bases and the J gene lost 8 bases, with 9 bases spanning the gap. Germline CDR1 and CDR2: DFQATT and SNEGSKA (reference sequence). The chain's CDR3 is CSAVGVGELFF. The DNA of the CDR3 is TGCAGTGCTGTTGGGGTTGGGGAGCTGTTTTTT.

On this clonotype: The junction does not match germline at one end; this may be a read error. J is TRBJ1-5 and V is TRBV5-8; 12 bases agree with TRBD1. CDR3 length: 17 amino acids. The germline CDR1 and CDR2 sequences are SGHTS and YDEGEE. In nucleotides, the CDR3 is TGTGACAGCAGCCCGCCCCAGGGGGACAGGGGGCAACAGCCCCAGCATTTT. Translating it yields CDSSPPQGDRGQQPQHF.

This chain joins TRBV29-1 and TRBJ2-7; D could derive from TRBD1 or TRBD2 (7 bases each). In germline, CDR1 is SQVTM, CDR2 ANQGSEA. V was pared by 4 bases and J by 0 bases, with 16 bases between. The CDR3 runs to 15 residues. CDR3 loop: CSVVGGGSSSYEQYF. CDR3 in DNA: TGCAGCGTTGTAGGGGGCGGGAGCAGCTCCTACGAGCAGTACTTC.

This clonotype came up many times. The J gene is TRBJ2-7, the V gene TRBV12-3 or TRBV12-4; D remains ambiguous. The CDR3 is 14 amino acids. The V gene lost 3 bases and the J gene lost 0 bases, with 9 bases spanning the gap. The CDR3 DNA reads TGTGCCAGCAGTTTTCAAGGAAACTCCTACGAGCAGTACTTC. It is translated as CASSFQGNSYEQYF.

CDR3 loop: CASRQNRDLYGYTF. The CDR3 DNA is TGTGCCAGCAGGCAAAACAGGGATCTTTATGGCTACACCTTC. The gene calls are TRBV12-3 or TRBV12-4 and TRBJ1-2, with a possible D match to TRBD1 (6 bases). Deletions cut 6 bases from V and 5 bases from J, with 16 bases between. The CDR3 runs to 14 residues.

This clonotype showed up just a few times. The chain carries TRBV28 and TRBJ2-5; TRBD1 might be the D (5 bases). The CDR3 is 15 amino acids. CDR1 is MDHEN and CDR2 is SYDVKM in the germline V gene. V was pared by 6 bases and J by 4 bases, with 18 bases between. The CDR3 region is CASSTTRAALETQYF. The DNA for the CDR3 is TGTGCCAGCAGCACGACCAGGGCAGCCTTAGAGACCCAGTACTTC.

This clonotype was observed a handful of times. The V and J genes are TRBV29-1 and TRBJ1-1, with a possible D match to TRBD1 (6 bases). The CDR3 loop spans 12 amino acids. Between the trimmed V and J ends, which lost 1 base and 6 bases, there was a span of 9 bases. Germline V gene sequence: CDR1 SQVTM, CDR2 ANQGSEA. CDR3 sequence (DNA): TGCAGCGTTGAAGGCAGGGGCCCTGAAGCTTTCTTT. Encoded protein: CSVEGRGPEAFF.

V is TRBV5-1 and J is TRBJ2-1; 7 bases align to TRBD1. CDR3 length: 15 amino acids. V lost 0 bases to trimming and J lost 5 bases; unmatched junction nucleotides: 5. Germline V gene lookup returns CDR1 SGHRS and CDR2 YFSETQ. The CDR3 region is CASSLEGTANNEQFF. The DNA of the CDR3 is TGCGCCAGCAGCTTGGAGGGGACAGCTAACAATGAGCAGTTCTTC.

The chain joins TRBV29-1 to TRBJ2-2; 8 nucleotides line up with TRBD1. This CDR3 region has 14 residues. The trim removed 6 bases at V and 1 base at J, leaving 4 bases unmatched. Germline values: CDR1 SQVTM, CDR2 ANQGSEA. The CDR3 region is CSVRTGMNTGELFF. In nucleotides, the CDR3 is TGCAGCGTCCGGACAGGGATGAACACCGGGGAGCTGTTTTTT.

V is TRBV5-1 and J is TRBJ1-4; D is ambiguous. The CDR3 runs 13 residues. V lost 2 bases, J lost 8 bases, and 10 bases lay in between. Looked up from germline, CDR1 is SGHRS and CDR2 is YFSETQ. CDR3 nucleotides: TGCGCCAGCAGCTTTGGTCTGAGGGAAAAACTGTTTTTT. This encodes CASSFGLREKLFF.